This is a list of T cell receptor beta chains from one sample in a study of neoadjuvant anti-PD-1 for oral cavity cancer. Sequencing was performed with immunoSEQ multiplex PCR; in TCRdb, only in-frame clones are kept and a portion is missing. Found here are 15,000 or so clones, approximately 68% of them singletons; the top ten hold 2.8%. The sample consisted of PBMCs, taken before nivolumab (anti-PD-1) treatment. Every receptor here comes from a person between 40 and 85 years old with oral cavity squamous cell carcinoma. Each CDR3 is given with its conserved first and last residue. The order of the fields is clone size, D gene, J gene, V gene, CDR3 DNA, CDR3 protein. D genes are given only for firm matches. Only some rows state a clone size, as once, few, many or a class for expanded clones.

clone_size: once; d_call: TRBD1; j_call: TRBJ1-1; v_call: TRBV27; cdr3_nt: TGTGCCAGCAAATCCGGGACAGGGCTTTCCTTT; cdr3_aa: CASKSGTGLSF
clone_size: once; d_call: NA; j_call: TRBJ2-3; v_call: TRBV28; cdr3_nt: TGTGCCAGCAGTTTAACCAGCACAGATACGCAGTATTTT; cdr3_aa: CASSLTSTDTQYF
clone_size: NA; d_call: TRBD2; j_call: TRBJ2-1; v_call: TRBV5-1; cdr3_nt: TGCGCCAGCGCGATGGCGGGAGGCTCCTACAATGAGCAGTTCTTC; cdr3_aa: CASAMAGGSYNEQFF
clone_size: few; d_call: TRBD2; j_call: TRBJ2-7; v_call: TRBV28; cdr3_nt: TGTGCCAGCTCGATGGCAGCGGGAGTTGGGGAGCAGTACTTC; cdr3_aa: CASSMAAGVGEQYF
clone_size: NA; d_call: NA; j_call: TRBJ2-1; v_call: TRBV7-6; cdr3_nt: TGTGCCAGCAGCGCCCTCACGGGTGGTGAGCAGTTCTTC; cdr3_aa: CASSALTGGEQFF
clone_size: NA; d_call: NA; j_call: TRBJ1-2; v_call: TRBV19; cdr3_nt: TGTGCCAGTAGTCCGCCGGCGGGCGGCTACACCTTC; cdr3_aa: CASSPPAGGYTF
clone_size: NA; d_call: NA; j_call: TRBJ2-7; v_call: TRBV14; cdr3_nt: TGTGCCAGCAGCCAAGATAGCGCCCACTCCTACGAGCAGTACTTC; cdr3_aa: CASSQDSAHSYEQYF
clone_size: NA; d_call: TRBD1; j_call: TRBJ1-1; v_call: TRBV30; cdr3_nt: TGTGCCTGGACTAAGCGGGACAGGGACACTGAAGCTTTCTTT; cdr3_aa: CAWTKRDRDTEAFF
clone_size: NA; d_call: TRBD1; j_call: TRBJ1-5; v_call: TRBV7-2; cdr3_nt: TGTGCCAGCAGCTTGCGGGACAGGGGTCAGCCCCAGCATTTT; cdr3_aa: CASSLRDRGQPQHF
clone_size: NA; d_call: TRBD2; j_call: TRBJ2-5; v_call: TRBV25-1; cdr3_nt: TGTGCCAGCAGTTGGACTAGCGGCGAGACCCAGTACTTC; cdr3_aa: CASSWTSGETQYF
clone_size: few; d_call: NA; j_call: TRBJ1-4; v_call: TRBV5-1; cdr3_nt: TGCGCCAGCAGCCAAACAGGAGGTGAAAAACTGTTTTTT; cdr3_aa: CASSQTGGEKLFF
clone_size: NA; d_call: NA; j_call: TRBJ1-2; v_call: TRBV7-9; cdr3_nt: TGTGCCAGCAGCTTATTGGTGGAATCTAACTATGGCTACACCTTC; cdr3_aa: CASSLLVESNYGYTF
clone_size: NA; d_call: NA; j_call: TRBJ2-3; v_call: TRBV27; cdr3_nt: TGTGCCAGCAGTTTAAAGACAGGAGGTAGCACAGATACGCAGTATTTT; cdr3_aa: CASSLKTGGSTDTQYF
clone_size: NA; d_call: TRBD2; j_call: TRBJ2-1; v_call: TRBV7-3; cdr3_nt: TGTGCCAGCAGCTTGGCGGGAGGCCCTTACAATGAGCAGTTCTTC; cdr3_aa: CASSLAGGPYNEQFF
clone_size: NA; d_call: TRBD2; j_call: TRBJ2-7; v_call: TRBV4-1; cdr3_nt: TGCGCCAGCAGCCAAGGGGAGGGGTGGCGAGAGCAGTACTTC; cdr3_aa: CASSQGEGWREQYF
clone_size: once; d_call: TRBD1; j_call: TRBJ2-7; v_call: TRBV5-1; cdr3_nt: TGCGCAAGCGGGACAGGGGATCCCTACGAGCAGTACTTC; cdr3_aa: CASGTGDPYEQYF
clone_size: few; d_call: TRBD1; j_call: TRBJ2-7; v_call: TRBV6-6; cdr3_nt: TGTGCCAGCAGTTACTCGTCGACAGGGGGGAACGAGCAGTACTTC; cdr3_aa: CASSYSSTGGNEQYF
clone_size: once; d_call: NA; j_call: TRBJ1-3; v_call: TRBV6-1; cdr3_nt: TGTGCCAGCATGATTGACAATGCTGGAAACACCATATATTTT; cdr3_aa: CASMIDNAGNTIYF
clone_size: NA; d_call: NA; j_call: TRBJ2-3; v_call: TRBV11-2; cdr3_nt: TGTGCCAGCAGCTTGGGAACGACCGGGGATACGCAGTATTTT; cdr3_aa: CASSLGTTGDTQYF
clone_size: NA; d_call: NA; j_call: TRBJ2-1; v_call: TRBV5-1; cdr3_nt: TGCGCCAGCAGCTTGGAGGGGAGCTCCTACAATGAGCAGTTCTTC; cdr3_aa: CASSLEGSSYNEQFF
clone_size: NA; d_call: TRBD1; j_call: TRBJ2-3; v_call: TRBV11-2; cdr3_nt: TGTGCCAGCAGCTTGATCTCGGTACAGGGGATCCCAGATACGCAGTATTTT; cdr3_aa: CASSLISVQGIPDTQYF
clone_size: few; d_call: NA; j_call: TRBJ2-2; v_call: TRBV29-1; cdr3_nt: TGCAGCGTACGAACCGTGGGGATTAACACCGGGGAGCTGTTTTTT; cdr3_aa: CSVRTVGINTGELFF
clone_size: NA; d_call: NA; j_call: TRBJ2-4; v_call: TRBV5-1; cdr3_nt: TGCGCCAGCAGCTTGGATCTAGCGTCGAACATTCAGTACTTC; cdr3_aa: CASSLDLASNIQYF
clone_size: NA; d_call: TRBD1; j_call: TRBJ1-5; v_call: TRBV6-1; cdr3_nt: TGTGCCAGCAGTGAAAAGGGACAGGGGGTGAGCAATCAGCCCCAGCATTTT; cdr3_aa: CASSEKGQGVSNQPQHF
clone_size: NA; d_call: TRBD2; j_call: TRBJ2-7; v_call: TRBV9; cdr3_nt: TGTGCCAGCAGCGTAGGTAGCGGGAGATCCGAGCAGTACTTC; cdr3_aa: CASSVGSGRSEQYF
clone_size: NA; d_call: NA; j_call: TRBJ2-2; v_call: TRBV10-3; cdr3_nt: TGTGCCATCCCCGAGCCTAACGGGGCCGGGGAGCTGTTTTTT; cdr3_aa: CAIPEPNGAGELFF
clone_size: few; d_call: NA; j_call: TRBJ1-1; v_call: TRBV28; cdr3_nt: TGTGCCAGCAGTCTCTCTGGGACGCCTGAAGCTTTCTTT; cdr3_aa: CASSLSGTPEAFF
clone_size: few; d_call: NA; j_call: TRBJ1-2; v_call: TRBV2; cdr3_nt: TGTGCCAGCAGTCCTGAATACAGGAACTATGGCTACACCTTC; cdr3_aa: CASSPEYRNYGYTF
clone_size: NA; d_call: TRBD1; j_call: TRBJ1-2; v_call: TRBV19; cdr3_nt: TGTGCCAGTAGGGGACAGAATTACTATGGCTACACCTTC; cdr3_aa: CASRGQNYYGYTF
clone_size: NA; d_call: NA; j_call: TRBJ1-3; v_call: TRBV25-1; cdr3_nt: TGTGCCAGCAGTGAAAATACTGGAAACACCATATATTTT; cdr3_aa: CASSENTGNTIYF
clone_size: NA; d_call: NA; j_call: TRBJ2-4; v_call: TRBV6-5; cdr3_nt: TGTGCCAGCAGTTACTCTACGGCCGGGAACATTCAGTACTTC; cdr3_aa: CASSYSTAGNIQYF
clone_size: NA; d_call: NA; j_call: TRBJ1-2; v_call: TRBV27; cdr3_nt: TGTGCCAGCAGTTTAGGGCCCTATGGCTACACCTTC; cdr3_aa: CASSLGPYGYTF
clone_size: NA; d_call: TRBD2; j_call: TRBJ2-3; v_call: TRBV7-3; cdr3_nt: TGTGCCAGCAGCTTAAGGGCCGGCGGGAGTACAGATACGCAGTATTTT; cdr3_aa: CASSLRAGGSTDTQYF
clone_size: NA; d_call: NA; j_call: TRBJ1-5; v_call: TRBV15; cdr3_nt: TGTGCCACCAGCCCCCAGATGGGTCAGCCCCAGCATTTT; cdr3_aa: CATSPQMGQPQHF
clone_size: NA; d_call: TRBD2; j_call: TRBJ2-1; v_call: TRBV4-2; cdr3_nt: TGTGCCAGCAGCCCGGGGAGGGAGGGCCGTCTTTACAATGAGCAGTTCTTC; cdr3_aa: CASSPGREGRLYNEQFF
clone_size: NA; d_call: NA; j_call: TRBJ2-2; v_call: TRBV5-4; cdr3_nt: TGTGCCAGCAGCTTGGCCGGTAGGGTTAGCGGGGAGCTGTTTTTT; cdr3_aa: CASSLAGRVSGELFF